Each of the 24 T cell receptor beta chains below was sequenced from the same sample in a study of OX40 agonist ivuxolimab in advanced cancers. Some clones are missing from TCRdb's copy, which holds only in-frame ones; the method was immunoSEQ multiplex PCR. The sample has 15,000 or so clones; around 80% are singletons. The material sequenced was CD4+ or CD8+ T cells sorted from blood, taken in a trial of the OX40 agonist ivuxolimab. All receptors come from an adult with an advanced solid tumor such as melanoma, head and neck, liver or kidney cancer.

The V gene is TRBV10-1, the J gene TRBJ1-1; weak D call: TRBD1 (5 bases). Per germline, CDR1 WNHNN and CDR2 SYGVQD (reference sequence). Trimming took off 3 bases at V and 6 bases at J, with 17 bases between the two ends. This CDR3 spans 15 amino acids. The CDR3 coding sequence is TGCGCCAGCAGTGACCCGGACAAGCCCATGGCTGAAGCTTTCTTT. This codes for CASSDPDKPMAEAFF.

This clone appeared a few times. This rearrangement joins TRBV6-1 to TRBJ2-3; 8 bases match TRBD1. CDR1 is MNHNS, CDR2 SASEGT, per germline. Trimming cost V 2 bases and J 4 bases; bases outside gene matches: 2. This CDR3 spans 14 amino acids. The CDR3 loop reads CASSEQGAPDTQYF. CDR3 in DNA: TGTGCCAGCAGTGAACAGGGGGCGCCAGATACGCAGTATTTT.

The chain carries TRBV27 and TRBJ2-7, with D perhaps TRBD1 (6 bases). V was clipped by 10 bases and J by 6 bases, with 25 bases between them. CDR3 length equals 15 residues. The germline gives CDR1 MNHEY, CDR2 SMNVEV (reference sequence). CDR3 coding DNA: TGTGCCACCGACGCCACTGGGGCAGGGGCGAGCGAGCAGTACTTC. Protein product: CATDATGAGASEQYF.

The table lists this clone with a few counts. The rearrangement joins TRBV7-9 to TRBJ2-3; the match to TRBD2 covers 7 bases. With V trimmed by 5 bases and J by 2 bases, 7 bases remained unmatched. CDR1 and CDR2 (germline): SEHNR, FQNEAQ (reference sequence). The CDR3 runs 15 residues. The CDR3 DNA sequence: TGTGCCAGCAGCATGCCAGCGGGACTCACAGATACGCAGTATTTT. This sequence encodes CASSMPAGLTDTQYF.

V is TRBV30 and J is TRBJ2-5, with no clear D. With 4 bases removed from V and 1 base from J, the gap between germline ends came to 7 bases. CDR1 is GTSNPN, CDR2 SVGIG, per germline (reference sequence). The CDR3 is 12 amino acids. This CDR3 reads CAWKGPQETQYF. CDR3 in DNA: TGTGCCTGGAAAGGACCCCAAGAGACCCAGTACTTC.

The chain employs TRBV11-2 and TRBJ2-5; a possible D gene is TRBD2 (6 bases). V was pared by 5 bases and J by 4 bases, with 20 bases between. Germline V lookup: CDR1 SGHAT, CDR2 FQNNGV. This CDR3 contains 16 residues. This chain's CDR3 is CASSTSPGTPPETQYF. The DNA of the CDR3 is TGTGCCAGCAGCACCTCCCCGGGGACTCCCCCAGAGACCCAGTACTTC.

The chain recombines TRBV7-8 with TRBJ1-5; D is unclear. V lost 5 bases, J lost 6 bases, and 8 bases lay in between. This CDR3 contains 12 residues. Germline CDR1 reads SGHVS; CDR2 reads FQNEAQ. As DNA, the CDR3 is TGTGCCAGCAGCCACCTCCGTCAGCCCCAGCATTTT. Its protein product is CASSHLRQPQHF.

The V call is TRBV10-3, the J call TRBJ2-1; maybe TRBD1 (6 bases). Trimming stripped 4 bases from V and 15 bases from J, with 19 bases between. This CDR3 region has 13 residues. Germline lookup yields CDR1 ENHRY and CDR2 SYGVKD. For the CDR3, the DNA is TGTGCCATCAGTGGGGGGCAGTCCCCCGGGCTGTTCTTC. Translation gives CAISGGQSPGLFF.

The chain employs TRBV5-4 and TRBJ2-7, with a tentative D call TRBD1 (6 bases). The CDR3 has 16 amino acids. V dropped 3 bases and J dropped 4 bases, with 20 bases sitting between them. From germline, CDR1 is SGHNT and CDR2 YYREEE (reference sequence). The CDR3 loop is CASSSGARDRLYEQYF. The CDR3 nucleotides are TGTGCCAGCAGCTCAGGGGCTCGAGACAGACTTTACGAGCAGTACTTC. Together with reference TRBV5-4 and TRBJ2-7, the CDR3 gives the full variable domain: ETGVTQSPTHLIKTRGQQVTLRCSSQSGHNTVSWYQQALGQGPQFIFQYYREEENGRGNFPPRFSGLQFPNYSSELNVNALELDDSALYLCASSSGARDRLYEQYFGPGTRLTVT.

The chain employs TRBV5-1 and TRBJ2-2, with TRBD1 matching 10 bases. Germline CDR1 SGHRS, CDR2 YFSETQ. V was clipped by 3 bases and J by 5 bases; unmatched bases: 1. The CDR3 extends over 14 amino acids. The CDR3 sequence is CASSWGQGTGELFF. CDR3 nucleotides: TGCGCCAGCAGCTGGGGACAGGGGACCGGGGAGCTGTTTTTT.

CDR3 DNA sequence: TGCGCCAGCAGCCTCCAAGTTAGGAATGAGCAGTTCTTC. It is translated as CASSLQVRNEQFF. The genes are TRBV5-1 and TRBJ2-1; D not resolved. Trimming left V 4 bases short and J 7 bases short, with 12 bases between. Per germline, CDR1 SGHRS and CDR2 YFSETQ. The CDR3 runs 13 residues.

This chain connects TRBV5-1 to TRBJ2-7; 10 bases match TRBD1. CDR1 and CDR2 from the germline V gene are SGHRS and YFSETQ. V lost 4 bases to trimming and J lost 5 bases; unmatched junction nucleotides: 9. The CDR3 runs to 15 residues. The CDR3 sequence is CASSGGQGVGDEQYF. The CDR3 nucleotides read TGCGCCAGCAGCGGAGGACAGGGGGTGGGCGACGAGCAGTACTTC.

Here the CDR3 DNA reads TGCGCCAGCAGCCCATGGTGGCAGGACGGGAATGAGCAGTTCTTC. Protein: CASSPWWQDGNEQFF. The chain has TRBV4-1 and TRBJ2-1; unclear D gene. V was pared by 4 bases and J by 7 bases, with 17 bases between. This CDR3 comprises 15 residues. Germline CDR1 and CDR2: MGHRA and YSYEKL.

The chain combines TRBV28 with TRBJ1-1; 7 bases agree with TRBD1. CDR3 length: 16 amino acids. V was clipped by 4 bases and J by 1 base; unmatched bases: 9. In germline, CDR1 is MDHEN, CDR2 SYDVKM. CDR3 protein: CASSWGAGGTNTEAFF. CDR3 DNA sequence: TGTGCCAGCAGTTGGGGGGCAGGGGGTACGAACACTGAAGCTTTCTTT.

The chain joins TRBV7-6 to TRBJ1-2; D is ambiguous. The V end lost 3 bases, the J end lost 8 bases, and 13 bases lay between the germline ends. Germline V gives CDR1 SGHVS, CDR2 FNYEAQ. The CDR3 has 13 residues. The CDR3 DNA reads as TGTGCCAGCAGCTTGAAAGCCTTGACAGGCTACACCTTC. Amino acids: CASSLKALTGYTF.

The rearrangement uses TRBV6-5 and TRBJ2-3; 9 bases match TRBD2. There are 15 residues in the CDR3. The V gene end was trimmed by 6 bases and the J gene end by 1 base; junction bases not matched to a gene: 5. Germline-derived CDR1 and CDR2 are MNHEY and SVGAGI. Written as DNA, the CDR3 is TGTGCCAGCAGATGGACTAGCGAACGCACAGATACGCAGTATTTT. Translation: CASRWTSERTDTQYF.

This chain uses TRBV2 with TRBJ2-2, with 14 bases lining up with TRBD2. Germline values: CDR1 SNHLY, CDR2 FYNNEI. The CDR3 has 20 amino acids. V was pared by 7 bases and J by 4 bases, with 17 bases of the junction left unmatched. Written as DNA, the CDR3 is TGTGCCAGCAACCCTAACCTGGGACTAGCGGGAGTTGGTGGCACCGGGGAGCTGTTTTTT. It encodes CASNPNLGLAGVGGTGELFF.

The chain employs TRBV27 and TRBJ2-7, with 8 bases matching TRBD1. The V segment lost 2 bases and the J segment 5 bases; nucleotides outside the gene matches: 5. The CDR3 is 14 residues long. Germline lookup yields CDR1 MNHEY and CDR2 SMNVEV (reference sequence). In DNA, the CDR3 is TGTGCCAGCAGTTTAAGACAGGGGAGCCACGAGCAGTACTTC. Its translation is CASSLRQGSHEQYF.

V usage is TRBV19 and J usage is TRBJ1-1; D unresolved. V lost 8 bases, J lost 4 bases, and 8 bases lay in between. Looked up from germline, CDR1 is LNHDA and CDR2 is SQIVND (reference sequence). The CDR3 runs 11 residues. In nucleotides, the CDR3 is TGTGCCAGTGACAACCCCACTGAAGCTTTCTTT. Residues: CASDNPTEAFF.

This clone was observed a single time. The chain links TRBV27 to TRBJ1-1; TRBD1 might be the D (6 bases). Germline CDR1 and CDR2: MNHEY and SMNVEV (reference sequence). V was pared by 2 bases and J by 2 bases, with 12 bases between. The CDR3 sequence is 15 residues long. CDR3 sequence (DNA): TGTGCCAGCAGTTTACAGGGGCCACAAAACACTGAAGCTTTCTTT. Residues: CASSLQGPQNTEAFF.

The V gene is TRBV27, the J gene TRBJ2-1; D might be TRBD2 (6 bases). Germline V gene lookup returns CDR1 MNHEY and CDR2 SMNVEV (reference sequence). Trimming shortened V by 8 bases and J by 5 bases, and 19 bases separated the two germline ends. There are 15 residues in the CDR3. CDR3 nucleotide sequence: TGTGCCAGCTCGGGGACCCCGGGGGTAGACAATGAGCAGTTCTTC. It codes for CASSGTPGVDNEQFF.

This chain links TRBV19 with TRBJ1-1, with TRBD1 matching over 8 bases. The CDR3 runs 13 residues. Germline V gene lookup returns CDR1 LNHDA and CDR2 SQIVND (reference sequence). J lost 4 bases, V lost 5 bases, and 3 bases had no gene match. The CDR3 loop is CASSDRGGTEAFF. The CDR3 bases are TGTGCCAGTAGTGACAGGGGTGGCACTGAAGCTTTCTTT.

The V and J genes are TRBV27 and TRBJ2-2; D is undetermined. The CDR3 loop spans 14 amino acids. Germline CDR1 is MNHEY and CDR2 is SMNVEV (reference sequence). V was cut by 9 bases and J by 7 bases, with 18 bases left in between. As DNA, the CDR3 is TGTGCCAGTGCCTGGAGTCGGTCGGTCGGGGAGCTGTTTTTT. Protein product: CASAWSRSVGELFF.

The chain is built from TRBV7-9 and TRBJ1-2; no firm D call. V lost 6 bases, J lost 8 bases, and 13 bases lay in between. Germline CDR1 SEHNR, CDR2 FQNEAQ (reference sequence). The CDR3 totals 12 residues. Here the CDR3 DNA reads TGTGCCAGCAGTCCCTTAGTGTACGGCTACACCTTC. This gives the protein CASSPLVYGYTF.